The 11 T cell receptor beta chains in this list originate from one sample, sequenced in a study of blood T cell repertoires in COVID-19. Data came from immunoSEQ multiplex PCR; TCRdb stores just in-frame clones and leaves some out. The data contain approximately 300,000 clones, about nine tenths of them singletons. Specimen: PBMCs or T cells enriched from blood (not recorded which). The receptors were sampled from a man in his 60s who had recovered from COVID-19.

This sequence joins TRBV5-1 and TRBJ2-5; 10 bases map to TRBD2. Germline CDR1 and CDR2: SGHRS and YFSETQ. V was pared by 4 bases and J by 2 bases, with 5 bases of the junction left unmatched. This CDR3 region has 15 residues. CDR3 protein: CASSPGLARQETQYF. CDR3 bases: TGCGCCAGCAGCCCGGGACTAGCGAGGCAAGAGACCCAGTACTTC.

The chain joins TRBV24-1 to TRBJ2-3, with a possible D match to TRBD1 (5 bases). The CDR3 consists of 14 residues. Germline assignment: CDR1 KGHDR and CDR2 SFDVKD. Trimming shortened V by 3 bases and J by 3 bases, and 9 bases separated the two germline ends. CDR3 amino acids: CATSDPRQTDTQYF. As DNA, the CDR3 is TGTGCCACCAGTGATCCCCGACAGACAGATACGCAGTATTTT.

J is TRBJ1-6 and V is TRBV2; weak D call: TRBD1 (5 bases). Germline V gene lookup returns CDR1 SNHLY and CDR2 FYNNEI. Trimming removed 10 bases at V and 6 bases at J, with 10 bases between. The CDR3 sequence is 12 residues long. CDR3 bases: TGTGCCACCGGGCAGGGTAATTCACCCCTCCACTTT. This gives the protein CATGQGNSPLHF.

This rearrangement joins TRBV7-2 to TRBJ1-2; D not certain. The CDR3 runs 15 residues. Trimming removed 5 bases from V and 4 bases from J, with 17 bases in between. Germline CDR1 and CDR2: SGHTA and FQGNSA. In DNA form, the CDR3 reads TGTGCCAGCAGCCAAAGCCGGGCAGCGGGCTATGGCTACACCTTC. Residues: CASSQSRAAGYGYTF.

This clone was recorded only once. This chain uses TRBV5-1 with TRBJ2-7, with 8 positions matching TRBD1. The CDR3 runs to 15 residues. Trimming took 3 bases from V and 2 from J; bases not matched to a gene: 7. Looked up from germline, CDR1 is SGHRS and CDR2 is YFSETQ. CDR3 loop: CASSSPGTGTYEQYF. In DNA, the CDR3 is TGCGCCAGCAGCTCTCCCGGGACAGGCACCTACGAGCAGTACTTC.

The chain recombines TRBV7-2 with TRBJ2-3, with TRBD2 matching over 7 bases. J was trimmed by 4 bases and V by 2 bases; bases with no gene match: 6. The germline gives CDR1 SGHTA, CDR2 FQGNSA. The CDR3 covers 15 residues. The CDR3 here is CASSLLAVRADTQYF. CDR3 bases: TGTGCCAGCAGCTTACTAGCGGTACGCGCAGATACGCAGTATTTT.

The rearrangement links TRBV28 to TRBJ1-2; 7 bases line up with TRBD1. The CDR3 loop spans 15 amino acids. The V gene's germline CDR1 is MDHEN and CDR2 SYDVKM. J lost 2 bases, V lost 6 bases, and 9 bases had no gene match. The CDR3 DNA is TGTGCCAGCAGCTCGACGGGACAGTTAAACTATGGCTACACCTTC. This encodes CASSSTGQLNYGYTF.

DNA of the CDR3: TGTGCCAGCACGGGCGCACTAGGCTACGAGCAGTACTTC. This sequence encodes CASTGALGYEQYF. The chain links TRBV27 to TRBJ2-7; TRBD2 is a possible D gene (5 bases). There are 13 residues in the CDR3. Germline V gene lookup returns CDR1 MNHEY and CDR2 SMNVEV (reference sequence). Trimming left V 7 bases short and J 3 bases short, with 13 bases between.

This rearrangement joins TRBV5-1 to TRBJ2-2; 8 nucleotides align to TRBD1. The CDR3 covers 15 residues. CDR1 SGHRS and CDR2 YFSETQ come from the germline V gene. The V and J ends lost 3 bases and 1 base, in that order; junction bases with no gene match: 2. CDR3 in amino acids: CASSWGTGNTGELFF. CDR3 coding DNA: TGCGCCAGCAGCTGGGGGACAGGGAACACCGGGGAGCTGTTTTTT. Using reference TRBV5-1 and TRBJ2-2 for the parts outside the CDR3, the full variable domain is KAGVTQTPRYLIKTRGQQVTLSCSPISGHRSVSWYQQTPGQGLQFLFEYFSETQRNKGNFPGRFSGRQFSNSRSEMNVSTLELGDSALYLCASSWGTGNTGELFFGEGSRLTVL.

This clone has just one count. The CDR3 coding sequence is TGTGCCACCAGTGGACAGCCTTACAATGAGCAGTTCTTC. Encoded protein: CATSGQPYNEQFF. V usage is TRBV24-1 and J usage is TRBJ2-1, with D possibly being TRBD1 (5 bases). The germline CDR1 and CDR2 sequences are KGHDR and SFDVKD. Trimming shortened V by 5 bases and J by 4 bases, and 8 bases separated the two germline ends. This CDR3 comprises 13 residues.

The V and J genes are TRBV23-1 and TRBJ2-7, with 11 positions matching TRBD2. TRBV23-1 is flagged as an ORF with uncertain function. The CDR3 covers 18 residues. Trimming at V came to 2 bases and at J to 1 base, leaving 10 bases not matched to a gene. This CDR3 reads CASSQAGLLAGGSYEQYF. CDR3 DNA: TGCGCCAGCAGTCAAGCGGGGCTTCTAGCGGGGGGTTCCTACGAGCAGTACTTC.